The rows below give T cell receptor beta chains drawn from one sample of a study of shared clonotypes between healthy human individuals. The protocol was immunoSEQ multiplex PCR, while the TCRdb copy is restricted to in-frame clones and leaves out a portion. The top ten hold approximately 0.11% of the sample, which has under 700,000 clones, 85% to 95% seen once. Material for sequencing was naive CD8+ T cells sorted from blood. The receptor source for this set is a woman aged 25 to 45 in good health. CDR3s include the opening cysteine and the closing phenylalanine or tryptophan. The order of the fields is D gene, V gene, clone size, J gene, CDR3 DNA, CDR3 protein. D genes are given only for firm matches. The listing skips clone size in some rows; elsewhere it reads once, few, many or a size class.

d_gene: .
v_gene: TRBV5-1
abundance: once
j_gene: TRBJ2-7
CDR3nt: TGCGCCAGCAGCTTAGGAAGCGGCGTGGGGGAGCAGTACTTC
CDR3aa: CASSLGSGVGEQYF

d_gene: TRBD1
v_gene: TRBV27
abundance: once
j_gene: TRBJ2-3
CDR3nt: TGTGCCAGCAGTTCCCCGGGACAGGGCACAGATACGCAGTATTTT
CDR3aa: CASSSPGQGTDTQYF

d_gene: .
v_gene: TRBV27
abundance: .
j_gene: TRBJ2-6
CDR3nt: TGTGCCAGCAGTTTCGGCTCTGGGGCCAACGTCCTGACTTTC
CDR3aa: CASSFGSGANVLTF

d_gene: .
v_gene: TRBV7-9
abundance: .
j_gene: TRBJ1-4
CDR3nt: TGTGCCAGCAGCGAGTCTTACCGGGCCACGTCGGCTACTAATGAAAAACTGTTTTTT
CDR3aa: CASSESYRATSATNEKLFF

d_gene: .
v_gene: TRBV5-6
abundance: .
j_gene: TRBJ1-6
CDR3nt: TGTGCCAGCAGCTTAGGGGTTTCACCCCTCCACTTT
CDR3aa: CASSLGVSPLHF

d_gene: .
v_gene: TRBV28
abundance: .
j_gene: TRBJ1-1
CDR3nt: TGTGCCAGCACACGACAGTTCCTGAACACTGAAGCTTTCTTT
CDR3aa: CASTRQFLNTEAFF

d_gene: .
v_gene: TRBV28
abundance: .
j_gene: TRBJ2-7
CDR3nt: TGTGCCAGCAGTTTGCGTGACAGAAACTACGAGCAGTACTTC
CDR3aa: CASSLRDRNYEQYF

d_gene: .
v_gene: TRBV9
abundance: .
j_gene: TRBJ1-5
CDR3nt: TGTGCCAGCAGCGTAGGGTCCGGGTTTGGGGAAGGGCCCCAGCATTTT
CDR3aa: CASSVGSGFGEGPQHF

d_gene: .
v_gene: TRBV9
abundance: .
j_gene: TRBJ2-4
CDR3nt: TGTGCCAGCAGCGTAGGGGGGCGGAACGTAGTAACCAAAAACATTCAGTACTTC
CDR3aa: CASSVGGRNVVTKNIQYF

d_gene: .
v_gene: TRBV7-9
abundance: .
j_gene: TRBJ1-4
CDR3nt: TGTGCCAGCAGCCAGAACCGGGACCGTAATGAAAAACTGTTTTTT
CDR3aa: CASSQNRDRNEKLFF

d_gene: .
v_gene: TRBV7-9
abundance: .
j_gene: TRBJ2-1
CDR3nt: TGTGCCAGCAGCTTAGAATTGGTGGTGCAGTTCTTC
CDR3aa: CASSLELVVQFF

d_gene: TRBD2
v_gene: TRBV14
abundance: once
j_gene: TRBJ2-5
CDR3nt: TGTGCCAGCAGCCCCGGGACTAGCGTCCGTGAGACCCAGTACTTC
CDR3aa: CASSPGTSVRETQYF

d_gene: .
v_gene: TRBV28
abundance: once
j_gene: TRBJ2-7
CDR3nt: TGTGCCAGCAGTTTGGGGAAAAACGAGCAGTACTTC
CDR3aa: CASSLGKNEQYF

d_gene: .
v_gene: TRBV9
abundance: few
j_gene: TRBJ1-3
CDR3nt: TGTGCCAGCAGCGTGGGCTCTGGAAACACCATATATTTT
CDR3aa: CASSVGSGNTIYF

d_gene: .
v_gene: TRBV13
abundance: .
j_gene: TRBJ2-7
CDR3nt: TGTGCCAGCAGCTTAGCGGGGGCAGACTACGAGCAGTACTTC
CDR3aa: CASSLAGADYEQYF

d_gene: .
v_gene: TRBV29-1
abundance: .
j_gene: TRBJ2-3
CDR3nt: TGCAGCGTTGAAGATGGCGGTAATACGCAGTATTTT
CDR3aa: CSVEDGGNTQYF

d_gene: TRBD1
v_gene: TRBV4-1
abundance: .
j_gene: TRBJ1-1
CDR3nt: TGCGCCAGCACCGGGCGGACAGGGGACACTGAAGCTTTCTTT
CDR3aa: CASTGRTGDTEAFF

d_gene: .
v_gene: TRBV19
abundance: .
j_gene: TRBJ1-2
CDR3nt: TGTGCCAGTAGTATAGATCCCAGGTATTATGGCTACACCTTC
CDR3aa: CASSIDPRYYGYTF

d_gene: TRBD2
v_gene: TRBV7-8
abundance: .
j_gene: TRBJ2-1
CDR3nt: TGTGCCAGCAGCTCGTTGGGGGAGGGCCGTGATGAGCAGTTCTTC
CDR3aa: CASSSLGEGRDEQFF

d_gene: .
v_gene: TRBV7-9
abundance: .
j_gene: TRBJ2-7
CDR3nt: TGTGCCAGCAGCTTAGCGGACACAACCTACGAGCAGTACTTC
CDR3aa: CASSLADTTYEQYF

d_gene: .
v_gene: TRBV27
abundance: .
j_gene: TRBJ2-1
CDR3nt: TGTGCCAGCAGTGTGACGCGACTGGCGATCTATGAGCAGTTCTTC
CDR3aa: CASSVTRLAIYEQFF

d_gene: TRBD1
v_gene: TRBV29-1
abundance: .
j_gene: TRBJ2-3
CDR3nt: TGCAGCGCCTGGGACAGGGGAGATACGCAGTATTTT
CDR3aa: CSAWDRGDTQYF

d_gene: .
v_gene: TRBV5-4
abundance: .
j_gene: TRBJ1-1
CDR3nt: TGTGCCAGCAGCCCCGACCTGAACACTGAAGCTTTCTTT
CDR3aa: CASSPDLNTEAFF

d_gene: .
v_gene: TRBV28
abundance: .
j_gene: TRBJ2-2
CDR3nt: TGTGCCCCCCGGGGAGTTAACACCGGGGAGCTGTTTTTT
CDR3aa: CAPRGVNTGELFF

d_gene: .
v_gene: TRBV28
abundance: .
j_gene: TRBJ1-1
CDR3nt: TGTGCCAGCAGTTTTAACCCCAATTATTTGAACACTGAAGCTTTCTTT
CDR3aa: CASSFNPNYLNTEAFF

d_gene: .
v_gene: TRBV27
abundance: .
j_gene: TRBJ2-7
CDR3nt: TGTGCCAGCAGTTTATCCCCAGGTATCTACGAGCAGTACTTC
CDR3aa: CASSLSPGIYEQYF

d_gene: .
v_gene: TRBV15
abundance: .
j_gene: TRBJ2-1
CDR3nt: TGTGCCACCAGCAGAGATTCCCCTAGCTCCTACAATGAGCAGTTCTTC
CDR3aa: CATSRDSPSSYNEQFF